Presented here are 6 T cell receptor beta chains from one specimen sequenced in a study of T cell repertoires in aging, cancer and after chemotherapy. TCR beta rearrangements were amplified from peripheral blood genomic DNA. TRB rearrangements spanning V, D and J were amplified using mixed TRB-A/B primers. From the multiplex PCR reads, TCRdb called clonotypes with MiXCR, one entry per CDR3 protein. The sample has about 2,200 distinct CDR3 sequences; under 30% are singletons. Specimen: blood. The receptors were gathered from a human donor with a solid tumor.

This clonotype was recorded a few times. This chain links TRBV4-3 with TRBJ2-1, with 9 bases aligning to TRBD2. This CDR3 region has 15 residues. V gave up 4 bases and J gave up 5 bases; unmatched junction bases: 6. The germline CDR1 and CDR2 sequences are LGHNA and YSLEER. This CDR3 is CASSLRLAANNEQFF. The CDR3 bases are TGCGCCAGCAGCCTACGACTAGCGGCTAACAATGAGCAGTTCTTC.

This clonotype was seen only a few times. The V call is TRBV27, the J call TRBJ2-7; 7 bases line up with TRBD2. The CDR3 runs to 12 residues. V shed 8 bases and J 8 bases; nucleotides not matched to a gene: 9. Per the germline V gene, CDR1 is MNHEY and CDR2 is SMNVEV (reference sequence). The CDR3 loop reads CASQPVGGKQYF. CDR3 DNA sequence: TGTGCCAGCCAACCCGTGGGGGGGAAGCAGTACTTC.

This clonotype is classed as medium-sized. The DNA is omitted, as the CDR3 cannot be located on it reliably, and the CDR3 follows TCRdb's listing. This chain joins TRBV19 and TRBJ1-2; the table's D gene call, TRBD1, was not cross checked with the DNA. Germline V gene lookup returns CDR1 LNHDA and CDR2 SQIVND (reference sequence). From its first to its last residue, the CDR3 has 15 amino acids. The CDR3 loop is CASSILAPAADGYTF.

V usage is TRBV7-9 and J usage is TRBJ2-5; D gene unclear. This CDR3 contains 15 residues. V was shortened by 1 base and J by 4 bases, with 13 bases between the two germline ends. CDR1 and CDR2 (germline): SEHNR, FQNEAQ (reference sequence). The CDR3 is CASSLVYRARETQYF. The CDR3 nucleotides are TGTGCCAGCAGCTTAGTTTACCGGGCTAGAGAGACCCAGTACTTC.

Judged by abundance, this clonotype is medium-sized. The chain has TRBV6-2 or TRBV6-3 and TRBJ2-7; 12 bases match TRBD2. This CDR3 is built from 15 residues. Trimming took 8 bases from V and 3 from J; bases not matched to a gene: 8. Looked up from germline, CDR1 is MNHEY and CDR2 is SVGEGT. CDR3 protein: CASDPSSGGVYEQYF. In DNA form, the CDR3 reads TGTGCCAGCGATCCTTCTAGCGGGGGGGTCTACGAGCAGTACTTC.

By its share, this clonotype is medium-sized. The genes are TRBV6-2 or TRBV6-3 and TRBJ2-7, with TRBD1 matching 10 bases. Germline V lookup: CDR1 MNHEY, CDR2 SVGEGT. The CDR3 extends over 16 amino acids. The J segment lost 5 bases and the V segment lost 2 bases, leaving 9 bases of the junction unmatched. The DNA of the CDR3 is TGTGCCAGCAGTTACAATTGGGGGACAGGGGTCAACGAGCAGTACTTC. It specifies CASSYNWGTGVNEQYF.